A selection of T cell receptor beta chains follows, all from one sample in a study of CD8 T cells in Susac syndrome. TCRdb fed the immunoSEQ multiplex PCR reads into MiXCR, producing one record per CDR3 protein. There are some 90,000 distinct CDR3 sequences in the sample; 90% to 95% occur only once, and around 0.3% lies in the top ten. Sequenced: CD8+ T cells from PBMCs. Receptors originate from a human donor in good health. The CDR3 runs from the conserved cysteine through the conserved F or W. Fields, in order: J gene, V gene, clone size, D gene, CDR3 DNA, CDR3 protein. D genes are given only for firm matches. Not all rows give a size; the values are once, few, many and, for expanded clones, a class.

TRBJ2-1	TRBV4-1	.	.	TGCGCCAGCAGCCAAGTTTGGAATGAGCAGTTCTTC	CASSQVWNEQFF
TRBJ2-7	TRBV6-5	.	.	TGTGCCAGCAGTTATGGGCAGACCTACGAGCAGTACTTC	CASSYGQTYEQYF
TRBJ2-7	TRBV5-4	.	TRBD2	TGTGCCAGCACCTCGCGGGGGAGCTACGAGCAGTACTTC	CASTSRGSYEQYF
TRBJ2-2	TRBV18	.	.	TGTGCCAGCTCATCATCCGGGGGCGGCGGGGAGCTGTTTTTT	CASSSSGGGGELFF
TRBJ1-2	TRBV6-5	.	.	TGTGCCAGCAGTGCGGACGGAAACTATGGCTACACCTTC	CASSADGNYGYTF
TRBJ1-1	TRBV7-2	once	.	TGTGCCAGCAGCCCCCTGACACTGAGGAACACTGAAGTTTTCTTT	CASSPLTLRNTEVFF
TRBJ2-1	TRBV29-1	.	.	TGCAGCGTTGAAGAAGGGGCAGCGGGCAATGAGCAGTTCTTC	CSVEEGAAGNEQFF
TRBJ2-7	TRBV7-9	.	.	TGTGCCAGCAGTCCTGCTTCCACCTACGAGCAGTACTTC	CASSPASTYEQYF
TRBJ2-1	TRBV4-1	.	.	TGCGCCAGCAGCCAAGTAGGCAGGGGAAGTAATGAGCAGTTCTTC	CASSQVGRGSNEQFF
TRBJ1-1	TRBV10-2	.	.	TGCGCCAGCAGTGGGGGACCGAGGACTGAAGCTTTCTTT	CASSGGPRTEAFF
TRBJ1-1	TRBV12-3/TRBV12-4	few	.	TGTGCCAGCAGTTTTGGGGGCCTGAACACTGAAGCTTTCTTT	CASSFGGLNTEAFF
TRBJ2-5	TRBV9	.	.	TGTGCCAGCAGCGAAGGACGGCGGGCGTACCAAGAGACCCAGTACTTC	CASSEGRRAYQETQYF
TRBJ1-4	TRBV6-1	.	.	TGTGCCAGCAGTGAAGAGACCCTACCGGAAGAAAAACTGTTTTTT	CASSEETLPEEKLFF
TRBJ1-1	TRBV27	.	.	TGTGCCAGCAGTCCCCCCCGGGGACTGAACACTGAAGCTTTCTTT	CASSPPRGLNTEAFF
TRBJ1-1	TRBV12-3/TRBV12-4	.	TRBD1	TGTGCCAGCAGTTTAGAGGGGACAGGGTGGGGTACTGAAGCTTTCTTT	CASSLEGTGWGTEAFF
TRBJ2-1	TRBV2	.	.	TGTGCCAGCAGTGGGGGCAGTTACAATGAGCAGTTCTTC	CASSGGSYNEQFF
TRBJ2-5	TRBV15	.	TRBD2	TGTGCCACCAGCTGGGCGGGAGGCATCGGAGAGACCCAGTACTTC	CATSWAGGIGETQYF